This T cell receptor beta chain came from a study of T cells in Graves' hyperthyroidism and ophthalmopathy. Study-wide results and caveats: Most expanded thyroid clonotypes above 0.001 recurred in blood.

In regard to this clonotype: Its antigen remains unknown.

The V gene's germline CDR1 is SGHVS and CDR2 FQNEAQ. The CDR3 sequence is 15 residues long. The V gene lost 0 bases and the J gene lost 1 base, with 9 bases spanning the gap. Graves' hyperthyroidism qualified as stable when ophthalmopathy did not progress within 18 months. Uncontrolled infection, other autoimmune disease, pregnancy and lactation each barred patients from inclusion. Amplified regions were TCR beta CDR3 sequences from RNA transcripts. HTBI primers were the set used in a first-round RT-PCR of the TCR CDR3. A single record per CDR3 protein comes from TCRdb applying MiXCR to the multiplex PCR reads. The sample shows 600,000 or so distinct CDR3 sequences, approximately 44% of them seen only once.

This receptor was identified in a woman under 30 with Graves' hyperthyroidism. The rearrangement links TRBV7-8 to TRBJ1-1; no clear D gene. Sequencing used peripheral blood or thyroid tissue (not recorded which). The chain's CDR3 is CASSLADGKNTEAFF. The DNA of the CDR3 is TGTGCCAGCAGCTTAGCGGACGGAAAGAACACTGAAGCTTTCTTT.